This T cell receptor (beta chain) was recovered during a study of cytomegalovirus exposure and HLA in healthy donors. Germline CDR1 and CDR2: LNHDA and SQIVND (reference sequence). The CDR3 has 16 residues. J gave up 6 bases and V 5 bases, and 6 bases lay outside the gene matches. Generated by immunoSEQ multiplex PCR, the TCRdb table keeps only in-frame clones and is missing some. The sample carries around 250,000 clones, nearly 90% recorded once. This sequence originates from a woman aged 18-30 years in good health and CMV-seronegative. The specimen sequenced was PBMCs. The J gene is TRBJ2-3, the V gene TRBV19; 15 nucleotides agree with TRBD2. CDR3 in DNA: TGTGCCAGTAGTGGGGGACTAGCGGGGGGCATGGATACGCAGTATTTT. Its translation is CASSGGLAGGMDTQYF.